The 15 T cell receptor beta chains presented below share a single source sample, sequenced in a study of blood T cell repertoires in COVID-19. The repertoire was sequenced with immunoSEQ multiplex PCR; TCRdb's copy has only in-frame clones and lacks some. The sample consists of 95,000 to 150,000 clones, roughly 80% of them appearing once. Sequenced material: peripheral blood. Receptors were obtained from a human donor in a cohort sampled during active COVID-19.

The genes are TRBV29-1 and TRBJ1-1, with 8 bases fitting TRBD1. V shed 3 bases and J 3 bases; nucleotides not matched to a gene: 3. Germline CDR1 reads SQVTM; CDR2 reads ANQGSEA. The CDR3 contains 13 residues. The CDR3 DNA is TGCAGCGTTGAGTGGGACAGGTACACTGAAGCTTTCTTT. Translating gives CSVEWDRYTEAFF.

The genes are TRBV30 and TRBJ2-1, with D maybe TRBD2 (5 bases). This CDR3 has 14 residues. V was cut by 3 bases and J by 0 bases, with 9 bases left in between. The germline V gene encodes CDR1 GTSNPN and CDR2 SVGIG (reference sequence). CDR3 in DNA: TGTGCCTGGAGGAGTGGGAGCTCCTACAATGAGCAGTTCTTC. It translates to CAWRSGSSYNEQFF.

This chain uses TRBV27 with TRBJ2-3; a possible D gene is TRBD1 (5 bases). CDR1 and CDR2 (germline): MNHEY, SMNVEV (reference sequence). This CDR3 contains 13 residues. V was cut by 7 bases and J by 2 bases, with 10 bases left in between. The CDR3 protein is CASKKTDTDTQYF. CDR3 nucleotide sequence: TGTGCCAGCAAAAAGACAGACACAGATACGCAGTATTTT.

The V and J genes are TRBV7-9 and TRBJ1-2, with a tentative D call TRBD1 (6 bases). Germline V gene data show CDR1 as SEHNR and CDR2 as FQNEAQ (reference sequence). CDR3 size: 14 residues. The V end lost 1 base, the J end lost 7 bases, and 13 bases lay between the germline ends. CDR3 in DNA: TGTGCCAGCAGCTTAGAGGGGGAAATAGGTGGCTACACCTTC. Amino acids: CASSLEGEIGGYTF.

The chain recombines TRBV9 with TRBJ2-1; a weak D match, TRBD2 (5 bases). Trimming shortened V by 0 bases and J by 1 base, and 8 bases separated the two germline ends. The CDR3 consists of 15 residues. Germline V lookup: CDR1 SGDLS, CDR2 YYNGEE. CDR3 bases: TGTGCCAGCAGCGTAGTTACGGGATCCTACAATGAGCAGTTCTTC. It is translated as CASSVVTGSYNEQFF.

V is TRBV7-6 and J is TRBJ1-1; unclear D gene. Per the germline V gene, CDR1 is SGHVS and CDR2 is FNYEAQ. The CDR3 covers 15 residues. V lost 2 bases, J lost 0 bases, and 10 bases lay in between. In nucleotides, the CDR3 is TGTGCCAGCAGCTTACTCGCGGGCCTGAACACTGAAGCTTTCTTT. It is translated as CASSLLAGLNTEAFF.

The chain joins TRBV30 to TRBJ1-1; D uncertain. This CDR3 spans 11 amino acids. Trimming cost V 5 bases and J 2 bases, with 6 bases left between them. Looked up from germline, CDR1 is GTSNPN and CDR2 is SVGIG (reference sequence). CDR3 region: CAWGINTEAFF. The CDR3 nucleotides are TGTGCCTGGGGTATTAACACTGAAGCTTTCTTT.

This clone was counted between two and nine times. The rearrangement links TRBV18 to TRBJ1-6; D remains ambiguous. The V end lost 3 bases, the J end lost 0 bases, and 15 bases lay between the germline ends. CDR3 length equals 18 residues. The germline CDR1 and CDR2 sequences are KGHSH and LQKENI. The CDR3 region is CASSPRRAGSSYNSPLHF. The CDR3 DNA reads TGTGCCAGCTCACCTCGGCGGGCAGGAAGCTCCTATAATTCACCCCTCCACTTT.

This chain joins TRBV3-1 (or the pseudogene TRBV3-2) and TRBJ1-2; D ambiguous. The CDR3 covers 13 residues. From germline, CDR1 is LGHDT and CDR2 YNNKEL (reference sequence). V lost 6 bases, J lost 3 bases, and 11 bases lay in between. DNA of the CDR3: TGTGCCAGCAGTTCCCCCCGGGACTATGGCTACACCTTC. This gives the protein CASSSPRDYGYTF.

The J gene is TRBJ2-7, the V gene TRBV28, with TRBD1 matching 10 bases. CDR1 MDHEN and CDR2 SYDVKM come from the germline V gene. The CDR3 is made up of 13 amino acids. V lost 8 bases and J lost 3; bases outside the gene matches: 4. The CDR3 bases are TGTGCCAGCGGGACAGGGGCTCTCTACGAGCAGTACTTC. Translated: CASGTGALYEQYF.

The V call is TRBV18, the J call TRBJ2-7; the match to TRBD1 covers 7 bases. With V trimmed by 6 bases and J by 2 bases, 7 bases remained unmatched. The length of the CDR3 is 14 residues. Looked up from germline, CDR1 is KGHSH and CDR2 is LQKENI. DNA of the CDR3: TGTGCCAGCTCCGCCGGGACAGACACCTACGAGCAGTACTTC. This encodes CASSAGTDTYEQYF.

The chain has TRBV6-6 and TRBJ1-4; D gene uncertain. Between the trimmed V and J ends, which lost 2 bases and 0 bases, there was a span of 7 bases. CDR3 length: 15 residues. The germline CDR1 and CDR2 sequences are MNHNY and SVGAGI (reference sequence). The CDR3 DNA sequence: TGTGCCAGCAGTTACAACGGAGCAACTAATGAAAAACTGTTTTTT. The encoded protein is CASSYNGATNEKLFF.

V gene TRBV28 combines with J gene TRBJ2-3; 11 positions agree with TRBD1. The germline gives CDR1 MDHEN, CDR2 SYDVKM. Unmatched junction bases numbered 6, after V lost 5 bases and J lost 2 bases. The CDR3 length is 16 residues. The DNA of the CDR3 is TGTGCCAGCAGTCTTCGGGACAGGGGGTTCACAGATACGCAGTATTTT. It translates to CASSLRDRGFTDTQYF.

The chain uses TRBV7-8 and TRBJ1-1; 7 nucleotides agree with TRBD1. The CDR3 consists of 15 residues. J lost 4 bases, V lost 1 base, and 6 bases had no gene match. Germline V lookup: CDR1 SGHVS, CDR2 FQNEAQ. CDR3 DNA sequence: TGTGCCAGCAGCTTAGAACTACAGGGGCCCACTGAAGCTTTCTTT. Its translation: CASSLELQGPTEAFF.

The chain has TRBV7-8 and TRBJ2-7; the D is unclear. This CDR3 has 15 amino acids. V lost 5 bases and J lost 0, with 14 bases in between. CDR1 is SGHVS, CDR2 FQNEAQ, per germline. The CDR3 region is CASSIPPESSYEQYF. In DNA form, the CDR3 reads TGTGCCAGCAGCATTCCACCAGAAAGCTCCTACGAGCAGTACTTC.